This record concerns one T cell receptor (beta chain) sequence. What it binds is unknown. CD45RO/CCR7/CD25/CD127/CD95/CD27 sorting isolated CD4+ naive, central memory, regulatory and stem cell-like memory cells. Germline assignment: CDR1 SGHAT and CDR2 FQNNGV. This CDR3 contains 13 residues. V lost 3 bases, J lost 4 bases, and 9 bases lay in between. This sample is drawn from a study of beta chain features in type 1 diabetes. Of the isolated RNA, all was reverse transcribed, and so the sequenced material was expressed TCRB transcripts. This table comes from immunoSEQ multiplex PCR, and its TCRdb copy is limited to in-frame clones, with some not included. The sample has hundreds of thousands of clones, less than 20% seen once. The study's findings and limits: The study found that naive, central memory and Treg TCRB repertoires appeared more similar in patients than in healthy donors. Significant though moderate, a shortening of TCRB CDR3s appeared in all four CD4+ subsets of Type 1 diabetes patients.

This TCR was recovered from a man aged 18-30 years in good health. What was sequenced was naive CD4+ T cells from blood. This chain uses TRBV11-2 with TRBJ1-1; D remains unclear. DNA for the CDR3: TGTGCCAGCAGCTTTCGTGGTGGCACTGAAGCTTTCTTT. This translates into CASSFRGGTEAFF.